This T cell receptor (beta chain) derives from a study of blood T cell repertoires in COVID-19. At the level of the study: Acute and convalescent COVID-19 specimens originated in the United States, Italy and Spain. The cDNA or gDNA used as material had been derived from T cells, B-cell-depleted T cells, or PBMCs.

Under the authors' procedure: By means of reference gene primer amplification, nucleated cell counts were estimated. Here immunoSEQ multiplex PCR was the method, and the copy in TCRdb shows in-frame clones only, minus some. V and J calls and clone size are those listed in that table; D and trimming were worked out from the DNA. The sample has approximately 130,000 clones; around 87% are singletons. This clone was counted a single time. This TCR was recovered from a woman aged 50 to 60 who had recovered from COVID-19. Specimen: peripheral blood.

The CDR3 is CASRGDSLYGYTF. The DNA for the CDR3 is TGTGCCAGCAGAGGAGACTCTCTCTATGGCTACACCTTC. The gene calls are TRBV11-2 and TRBJ1-2; D is ambiguous. This CDR3 is 13 amino acids long. The germline V gene has CDR1 SGHAT and CDR2 FQNNGV. V gave up 6 bases and J gave up 4 bases, with 12 bases separating them.